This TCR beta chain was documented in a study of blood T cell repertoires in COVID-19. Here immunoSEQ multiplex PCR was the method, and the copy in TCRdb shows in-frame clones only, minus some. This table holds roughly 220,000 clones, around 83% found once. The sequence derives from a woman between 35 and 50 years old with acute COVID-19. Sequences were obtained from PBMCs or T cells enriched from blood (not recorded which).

The CDR3 nucleotides read TGTGCCACCAGCGGAGGGACAGGGGGAACTAATGAAAAACTGTTTTTT. Its translation: CATSGGTGGTNEKLFF. The chain employs TRBV24-1 and TRBJ1-4; 11 bases agree with TRBD1. The CDR3 is 16 amino acids. Germline V CDR1 and CDR2: KGHDR, SFDVKD. The V segment lost 7 bases and the J segment 1 base; nucleotides outside the gene matches: 4.